The 13 T cell receptor beta chains in this list originate from one sample, sequenced in a study of molecular identifiers for immune sequencing clone quantification. TCRdb recomputed calls from the PCR reads with MiXCR, one row per CDR3 protein. The table includes around 470,000 distinct CDR3 sequences, 20% to 25% detected once. Sample: naive CD8+ T cells from blood, with Jurkat cell RNA spiked in. Sample subset: FACS-sorted CD8+CD4-CCR7+CD45RA+ naive T cells. These receptors were collected from a human donor in good health. Some libraries in this study had Jurkat cell RNA spiked in.

The chain uses TRBV6-1 and TRBJ2-5, with 9 bases matching TRBD1. The length of the CDR3 is 16 residues. Germline CDR1 reads MNHNS; CDR2 reads SASEGT. V was pared by 3 bases and J by 1 base, with 6 bases of the junction left unmatched. The CDR3 sequence: CASSDSTGGPQETQYF. Here the CDR3 DNA reads TGTGCCAGCAGTGACTCGACAGGGGGTCCCCAAGAGACCCAGTACTTC.

This clonotype has a handful of counts. This chain joins TRBV6-6 and TRBJ1-6; D might be TRBD1 (5 bases). The CDR3 is made up of 17 amino acids. V lost 7 bases, J lost 0 bases, and 16 bases lay in between. Germline V lookup: CDR1 MNHNY, CDR2 SVGAGI (reference sequence). CDR3 residues: CASTNRGQCSYNSPLHF. DNA for the CDR3: TGTGCCAGCACCAACCGGGGCCAATGCTCCTATAATTCACCCCTCCACTTT.

In the case of this clonotype: Likely a read error: the CDR3 ends without its conserved phenylalanine or tryptophan. The chain joins TRBV5-3 to TRBJ1-1; tentatively, D is TRBD1 (5 bases). TRBV5-3 is known as an ORF, though its function is uncertain. This CDR3 comprises 15 residues. CDR3 bases: TGTGCCAGCAGCTTGGCGCGGGACCTGAGCACTGAAGCTTTCCTT. This gives the protein CASSLARDLSTEAFL.

As regards this clonotype: Compared with germline, one end of the junction differs, possibly owing to a read error. The chain's CDR3 is CAGSSWRAAQETQYF. The DNA for the CDR3 is TGTGCCGGCAGCTCTTGGCGGGCGGCTCAAGAGACCCAGTACTTC. J is TRBJ2-5 and V is TRBV7-9, with D possibly being TRBD2 (5 bases). Germline-derived CDR1 and CDR2 are SEHNR and FQNEAQ (reference sequence). The CDR3 spans 15 residues.

The chain couples TRBV5-4 to TRBJ2-5, with 9 positions matching TRBD1. The CDR3 totals 14 residues. The germline V gene has CDR1 SGHNT and CDR2 YYREEE (reference sequence). V was pared by 7 bases and J by 2 bases, with 6 bases of the junction left unmatched. The CDR3 reads CASGTGGGQETQYF. DNA of the CDR3: TGTGCCAGCGGAACAGGGGGCGGGCAAGAGACCCAGTACTTC.

V usage is TRBV2 and J usage is TRBJ2-7; 8 bases agree with TRBD2. CDR1 and CDR2 (germline): SNHLY, FYNNEI. This CDR3 contains 14 residues. J gave up 0 bases and V 8 bases, and 6 bases lay outside the gene matches. The CDR3 DNA reads as TGTGCCAGCGCGGGGGGCTTCACCTCCTACGAGCAGTACTTC. It codes for CASAGGFTSYEQYF.

This clonotype has ten or more counts. The chain has TRBV5-6 and TRBJ1-2, with D hard to call. This CDR3 has 13 residues. Between the trimmed V and J ends, which lost 0 bases and 4 bases, there was a span of 7 bases. Germline V gives CDR1 SGHDT, CDR2 YYEEEE. The CDR3 region is CASSLDDGYGYTF. The DNA for the CDR3 is TGTGCCAGCAGCTTGGACGACGGCTATGGCTACACCTTC.

This clonotype turned up a few times. The V call is TRBV6-2 or TRBV6-3, the J call TRBJ2-1, with a possible D match to TRBD2 (5 bases). Germline V gene lookup returns CDR1 MNHEY and CDR2 SVGEGT. Trimming stripped 2 bases from V and 10 bases from J, with 12 bases between. CDR3 size: 13 residues. The CDR3 protein is CASSYPLPGEQFF. For the CDR3, the DNA is TGTGCCAGCAGTTACCCACTCCCGGGGGAGCAGTTCTTC.

In its sample, this clonotype was seen many times. V usage is TRBV30 and J usage is TRBJ1-5; unclear D gene. Germline assignment: CDR1 GTSNPN and CDR2 SVGIG (reference sequence). The V end was cut by 3 bases, the J end by 11 bases, with 14 bases between. The CDR3 loop spans 12 amino acids. The CDR3 sequence: CAWSGDGRAQHF. In DNA, the CDR3 is TGTGCCTGGAGCGGGGATGGGAGGGCCCAGCATTTT.

The chain has TRBV19 and TRBJ1-1, with TRBD1 as a possible D gene (6 bases). The V and J ends lost 4 bases and 1 base respectively, with 13 bases between them. Germline CDR1 and CDR2: LNHDA and SQIVND (reference sequence). This CDR3 comprises 15 residues. The CDR3 DNA follows: TGTGCCAGTAGTAGATTGACAGGAGCGAACACTGAAGCTTTCTTT. Its translation: CASSRLTGANTEAFF.

This clonotype was counted many times. The CDR3 DNA follows: TGCGCCAGCAGCCGAGACGTTGCCAACACTGAAGCTTTCTTT. This translates into CASSRDVANTEAFF. This rearrangement joins TRBV4-3 to TRBJ1-1, with no clear D. The CDR3 loop spans 14 amino acids. Trimming pared 4 bases from V and 2 bases from J, leaving 11 bases between. CDR1 and CDR2 (germline): LGHNA, YSLEER.

Concerning this clonotype: A much larger clone lies a single base off, so this may be a read error. This chain links TRBV13 with TRBJ2-7; D may be TRBD2 (6 bases). The germline V gene has CDR1 PRHDT and CDR2 FYEKMQ (reference sequence). This CDR3 spans 14 amino acids. The CDR3, as DNA: TGTACCAGCAGCGTTAGCGGTCCGCCCTACGAGCAGTACTTC. It codes for CTSSVSGPPYEQYF.

The rearrangement links TRBV12-3 or TRBV12-4 to TRBJ1-1, with D unresolved. Trimming stripped 2 bases from V and 2 bases from J, with 12 bases between. The CDR3 is 15 residues long. The DNA of the CDR3 is TGTGCCAGCAGTTTAAGTGGGCAGGCTAACACTGAAGCTTTCTTT. The encoded protein is CASSLSGQANTEAFF.